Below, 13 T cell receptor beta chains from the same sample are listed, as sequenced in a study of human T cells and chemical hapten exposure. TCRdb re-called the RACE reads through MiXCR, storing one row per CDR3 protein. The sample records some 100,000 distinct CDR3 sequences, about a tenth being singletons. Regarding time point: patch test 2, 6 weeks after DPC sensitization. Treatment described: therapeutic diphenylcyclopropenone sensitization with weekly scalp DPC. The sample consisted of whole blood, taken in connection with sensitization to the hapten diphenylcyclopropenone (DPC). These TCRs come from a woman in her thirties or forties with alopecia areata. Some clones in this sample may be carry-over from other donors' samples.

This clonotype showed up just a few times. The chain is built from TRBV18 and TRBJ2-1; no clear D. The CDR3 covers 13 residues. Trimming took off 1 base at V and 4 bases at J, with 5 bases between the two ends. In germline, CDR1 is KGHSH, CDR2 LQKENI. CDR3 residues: CASSPLSYNEQFF. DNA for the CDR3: TGTGCCAGCTCACCACTCTCTTACAATGAGCAGTTCTTC.

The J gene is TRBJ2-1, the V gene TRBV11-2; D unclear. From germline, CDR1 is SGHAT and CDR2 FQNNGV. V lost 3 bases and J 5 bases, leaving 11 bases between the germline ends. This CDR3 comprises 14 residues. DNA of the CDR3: TGTGCCAGCAGCTTGCAGGACCTGAACAATGAGCAGTTCTTC. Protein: CASSLQDLNNEQFF.

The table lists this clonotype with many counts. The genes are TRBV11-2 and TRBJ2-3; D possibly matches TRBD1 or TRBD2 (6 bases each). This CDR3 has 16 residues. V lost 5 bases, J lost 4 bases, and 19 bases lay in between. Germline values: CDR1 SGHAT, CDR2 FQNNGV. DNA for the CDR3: TGTGCCAGCAGCCGTAGGGGGGCGGGGAGTCCAGATACGCAGTATTTT. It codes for CASSRRGAGSPDTQYF.

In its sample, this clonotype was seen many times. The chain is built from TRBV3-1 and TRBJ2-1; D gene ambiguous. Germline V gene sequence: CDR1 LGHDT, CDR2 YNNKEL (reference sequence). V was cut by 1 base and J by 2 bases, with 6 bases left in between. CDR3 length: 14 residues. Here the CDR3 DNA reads TGTGCCAGCAGCCAAGTAGTTGCCTACAATGAGCAGTTCTTC. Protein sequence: CASSQVVAYNEQFF.

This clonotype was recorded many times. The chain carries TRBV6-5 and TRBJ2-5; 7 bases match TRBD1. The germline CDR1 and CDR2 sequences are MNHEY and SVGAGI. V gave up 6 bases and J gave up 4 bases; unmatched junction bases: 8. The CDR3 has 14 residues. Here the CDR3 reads CASSISNRGETQYF. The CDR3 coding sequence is TGTGCCAGCAGCATTAGTAACAGGGGAGAGACCCAGTACTTC.

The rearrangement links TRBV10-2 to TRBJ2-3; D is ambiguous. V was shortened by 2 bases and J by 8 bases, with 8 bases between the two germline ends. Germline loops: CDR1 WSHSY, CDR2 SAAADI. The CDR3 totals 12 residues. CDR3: CASSEPPATQYF. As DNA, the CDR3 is TGCGCCAGCAGTGAGCCCCCAGCTACGCAGTATTTT.

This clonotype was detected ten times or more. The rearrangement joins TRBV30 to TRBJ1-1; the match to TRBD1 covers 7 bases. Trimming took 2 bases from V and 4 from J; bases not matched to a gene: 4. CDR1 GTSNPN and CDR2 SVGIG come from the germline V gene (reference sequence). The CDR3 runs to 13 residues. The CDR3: CAWSPTGPTEAFF. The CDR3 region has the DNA TGTGCCTGGAGTCCGACAGGGCCCACTGAAGCTTTCTTT.

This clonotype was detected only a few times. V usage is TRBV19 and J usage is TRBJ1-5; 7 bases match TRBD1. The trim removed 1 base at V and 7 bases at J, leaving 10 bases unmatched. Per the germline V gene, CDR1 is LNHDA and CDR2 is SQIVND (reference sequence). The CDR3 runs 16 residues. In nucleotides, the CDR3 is TGTGCCAGTAGTATAGCCCAGGGGGGGTATTACCAGCCCCAGCATTTT. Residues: CASSIAQGGYYQPQHF.

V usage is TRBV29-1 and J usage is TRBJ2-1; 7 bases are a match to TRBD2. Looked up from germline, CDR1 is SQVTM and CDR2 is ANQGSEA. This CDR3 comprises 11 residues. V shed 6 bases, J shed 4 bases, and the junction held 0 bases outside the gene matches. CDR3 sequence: CSVAGYNEQFF. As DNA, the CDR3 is TGCAGCGTAGCGGGGTACAATGAGCAGTTCTTC.

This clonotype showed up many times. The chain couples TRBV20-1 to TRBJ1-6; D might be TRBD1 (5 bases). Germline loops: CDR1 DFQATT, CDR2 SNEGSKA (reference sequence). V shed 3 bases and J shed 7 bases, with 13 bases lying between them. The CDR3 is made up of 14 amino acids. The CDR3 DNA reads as TGCAGTGCTAGGATCAACCGGGGGAATTCACCCCTCCACTTT. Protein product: CSARINRGNSPLHF.

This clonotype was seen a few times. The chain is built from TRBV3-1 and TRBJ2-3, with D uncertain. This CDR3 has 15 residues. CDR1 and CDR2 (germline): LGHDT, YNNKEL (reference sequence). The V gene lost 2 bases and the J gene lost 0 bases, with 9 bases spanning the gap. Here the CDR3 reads CASSQRTVSTDTQYF. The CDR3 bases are TGTGCCAGCAGCCAAAGGACGGTCAGCACAGATACGCAGTATTTT.

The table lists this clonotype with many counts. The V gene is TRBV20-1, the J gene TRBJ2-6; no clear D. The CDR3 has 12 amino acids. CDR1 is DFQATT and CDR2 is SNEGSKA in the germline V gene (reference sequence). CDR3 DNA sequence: TGCGGTTTTGGGATGGGGGCCAACGTCCTGACTTTC. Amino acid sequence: CGFGMGANVLTF.

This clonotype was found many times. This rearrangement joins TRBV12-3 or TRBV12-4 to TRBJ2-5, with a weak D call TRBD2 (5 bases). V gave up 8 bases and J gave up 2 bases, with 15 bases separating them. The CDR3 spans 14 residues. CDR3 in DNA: TGTGCCAGCGCGATTGGAGGAATACAAGAGACCCAGTACTTC. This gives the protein CASAIGGIQETQYF.